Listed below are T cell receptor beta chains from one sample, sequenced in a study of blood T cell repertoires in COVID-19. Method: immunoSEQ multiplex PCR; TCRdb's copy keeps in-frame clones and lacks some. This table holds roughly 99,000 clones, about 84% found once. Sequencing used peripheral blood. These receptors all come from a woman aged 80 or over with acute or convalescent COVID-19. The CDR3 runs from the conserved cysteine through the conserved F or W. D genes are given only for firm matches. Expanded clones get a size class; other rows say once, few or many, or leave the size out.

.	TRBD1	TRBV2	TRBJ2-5	TGTGCCAGCAGTGAAGGGGACAGGGGGCTGGAGACCCAGTACTTC	CASSEGDRGLETQYF
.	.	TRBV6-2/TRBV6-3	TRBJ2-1	TGTGCCAGCGGCCAGTCAAAACGGGACTCAGGCTCCAATGAGCAGTTCTTC	CASGQSKRDSGSNEQFF
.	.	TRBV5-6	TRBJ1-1	TGTGCCAGCAGTCTGGGGCCGAACACTGAAGCTTTCTTT	CASSLGPNTEAFF
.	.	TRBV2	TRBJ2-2	TGTGCCAGCGGGAGGGGGGCGACAAGGAACACCGGGGAGCTGTTTTTT	CASGRGATRNTGELFF
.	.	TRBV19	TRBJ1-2	TGTGCCAGTAGTATAGAGCCCCGACAGGACTATGGCTACACCTTC	CASSIEPRQDYGYTF
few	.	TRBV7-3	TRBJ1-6	TGTGCCAGCAGCCCCGGGGGATCTAATTCACCCCTCCACTTT	CASSPGGSNSPLHF
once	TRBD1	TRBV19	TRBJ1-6	TGTGCCAGTACCACCACAGGGGTTAATTCACCCCTCCACTTT	CASTTTGVNSPLHF
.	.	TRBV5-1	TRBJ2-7	TGCGCCAGCAGCTTTACTAGCCTTAGCTCCTACGAGCAGTACTTC	CASSFTSLSSYEQYF
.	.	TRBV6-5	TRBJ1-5	TGTGCCAGCCGGCAGGGATCGTTTCAGCCCCAGCATTTT	CASRQGSFQPQHF
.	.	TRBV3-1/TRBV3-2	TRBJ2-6	TGTGCCAGCAGCCCAGGGACATCCCACGTCCTGACTTTC	CASSPGTSHVLTF
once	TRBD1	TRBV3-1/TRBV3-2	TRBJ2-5	TGTGCCAGCAGCCAAGGGGTGCGGGACAGGGATTGGAAGACCCAGTACTTC	CASSQGVRDRDWKTQYF
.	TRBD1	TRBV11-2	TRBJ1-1	TGTGCCAGCAGCTTAGACTCGGACAGGGCCCGTGAAGCTTTCTTT	CASSLDSDRAREAFF
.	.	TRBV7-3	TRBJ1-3	TGTGCCAGCAGCCCCAGAAGAACTGGAAACACCATATATTTT	CASSPRRTGNTIYF
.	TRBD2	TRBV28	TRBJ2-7	TGTGCCAGCAGTTTGGCTAGCGGGGGACCCTTACTCGAGCAGTACTTC	CASSLASGGPLLEQYF
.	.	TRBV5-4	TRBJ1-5	TGTGCCAGCAGCTTGGAAGGGGTCGGACAGCCCCAGCATTTT	CASSLEGVGQPQHF
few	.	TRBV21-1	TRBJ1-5	TGTGCCAGCAGCGCTAACACAGGGTCGATGGATAGCAATCAGCCCCAGCATTTT	CASSANTGSMDSNQPQHF
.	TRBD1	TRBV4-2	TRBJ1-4	TGTGCCAGCAGCTCCGACAGGGGAGAGGTATATGAAAAACTGTTTTTT	CASSSDRGEVYEKLFF
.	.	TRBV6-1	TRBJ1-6	TGTGCCAGCAGTGACAGGGGATTGAGGAGTGATTCACCCCTCCACTTT	CASSDRGLRSDSPLHF
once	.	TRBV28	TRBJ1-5	TGTGCCAGCAGTCCAAGATGGAGCCCGGAGCATTTT	CASSPRWSPEHF
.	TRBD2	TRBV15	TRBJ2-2	TGTGCCACCAGCAGAGATACTAGCGGAAGAAACACCGGGGAGCTGTTTTTT	CATSRDTSGRNTGELFF
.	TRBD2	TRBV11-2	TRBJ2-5	TGTGCCAGCAGCTTACTTAGCGGGGACCTACGGAAGACCCAGTACTTC	CASSLLSGDLRKTQYF
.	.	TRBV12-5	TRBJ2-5	TGTGCTAGTGGCCTGGACACCCAAGAGACCCAGTACTTC	CASGLDTQETQYF
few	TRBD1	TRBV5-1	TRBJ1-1	TGCGCCAGCAGCAACCAGGGGGGCGGGGTAGCTTTCTTT	CASSNQGGGVAFF
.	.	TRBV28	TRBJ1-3	TGTGCCAGCCGTTCCCGGGGGGGCAGCTCTGGAAACACCATATATTTT	CASRSRGGSSGNTIYF
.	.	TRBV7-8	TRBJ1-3	TGTGCCAGCAGCCTCCCCTTCATCGGGTCAAACACCATATATTTT	CASSLPFIGSNTIYF
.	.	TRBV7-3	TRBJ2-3	TGTGCCAGCAGGGCTTCGCCCGGGGGCACAGATACGCAGTATTTT	CASRASPGGTDTQYF
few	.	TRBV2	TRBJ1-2	TGTGCCAGCAGTGAGGACATCTATGGCTACACCTTC	CASSEDIYGYTF
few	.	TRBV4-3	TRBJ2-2	TGCGCCAGCAGCCAAGCTTACCCGCCGGGCACCGGGGAGCTGTTTTTT	CASSQAYPPGTGELFF
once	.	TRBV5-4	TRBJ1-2	TGTGCCAGCAGCTTGTTGGGGCAAGGGTATGGCTACACCTTC	CASSLLGQGYGYTF
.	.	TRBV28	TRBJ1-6	TGTGCCAGTACGCGGGACGGGGCTTCACCCCTCCACTTT	CASTRDGASPLHF
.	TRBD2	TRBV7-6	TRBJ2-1	TGTGCCAGCAGCTTAGCCACTAGCGGGGGGGCGGCCTACAATGAGCAGTTCTTC	CASSLATSGGAAYNEQFF
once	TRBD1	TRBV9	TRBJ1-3	TGTGCCAGCAGCGTAGGGGGACAGGGTTCCGCTGGAAACACCATATATTTT	CASSVGGQGSAGNTIYF
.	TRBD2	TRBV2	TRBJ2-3	TGTGCCAGCAGCTACCTAGCGGGGGGGCTAGATACGCAGTATTTT	CASSYLAGGLDTQYF
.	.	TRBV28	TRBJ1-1	TGTGCCAGCAGCTTGGCGGGGACGGAAAACACTGAAGCTTTCTTT	CASSLAGTENTEAFF
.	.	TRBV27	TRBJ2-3	TGTGCCAGCAGTTTATGGGCCAGCACAGATACGCAGTATTTT	CASSLWASTDTQYF
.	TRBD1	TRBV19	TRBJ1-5	TGTGCCAGTAGCCAAACAGGGGGCCATGGCAATCAGCCCCAGCATTTT	CASSQTGGHGNQPQHF
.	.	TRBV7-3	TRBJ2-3	TGTGCCAGCAGCTCCCACGGGGGAATAGGCACAGATACGCAGTATTTT	CASSSHGGIGTDTQYF
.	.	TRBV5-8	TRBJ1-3	TGTGCCAGCAGCTTCGGGAGCCCCTCTGGAAACACCATATATTTT	CASSFGSPSGNTIYF
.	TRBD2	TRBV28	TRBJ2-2	TGTGCCAGCACCCTCTTGGGGGGGGGAAACACCGGGGAGCTGTTTTTT	CASTLLGGGNTGELFF
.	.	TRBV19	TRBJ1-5	TGTGCCAGTAGCCCGGACATATCCCTATATAGCAATCAGCCCCAGCATTTT	CASSPDISLYSNQPQHF
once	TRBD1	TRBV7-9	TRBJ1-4	TGTGCCAGCAGCTTAGGGGTCCCAGGGGGAAAGTGGAGTGAAAAACTGTTTTTT	CASSLGVPGGKWSEKLFF
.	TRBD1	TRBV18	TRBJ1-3	TGTGCCAGCTCACCCTTGACAGGGGCAGTCTTGAGTGGAAACACCATATATTTT	CASSPLTGAVLSGNTIYF
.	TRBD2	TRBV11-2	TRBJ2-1	TGTGCCAGCAGCCGTCTAAGCGGGGGAAGATACAATGAGCAGTTCTTC	CASSRLSGGRYNEQFF
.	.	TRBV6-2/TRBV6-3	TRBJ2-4	TGTGCCAGCAGCGACAGCCCCAAAAACATTCAGTACTTC	CASSDSPKNIQYF
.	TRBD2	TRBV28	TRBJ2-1	TGTGCCAGCAGTTTACCGACTAGCGGGGGGGGTTCCTACAATGAGCAGTTCTTC	CASSLPTSGGGSYNEQFF
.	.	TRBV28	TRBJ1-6	TGTGCCAGCAGTTTCACAGGGAGCTCCTATAATTCACCCCTCCACTTT	CASSFTGSSYNSPLHF
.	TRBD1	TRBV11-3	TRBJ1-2	TGTGCCAGCAGCCCCAGGACAGGGGGGAGCTATGGCTACACCTTC	CASSPRTGGSYGYTF
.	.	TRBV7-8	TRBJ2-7	TGTGCCAGCAGCGCCGGGACTGGCGAGCAGTACTTC	CASSAGTGEQYF
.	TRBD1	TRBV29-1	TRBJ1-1	TGCAGCGGAAGACAGGGTGCGACTGAAGCTTTCTTT	CSGRQGATEAFF
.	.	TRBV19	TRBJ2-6	TGTGCCAGTAGTCCACAACAGAACTCTGGGGCCAACGTCCTGACTTTC	CASSPQQNSGANVLTF
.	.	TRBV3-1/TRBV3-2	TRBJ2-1	TGTGCCAGCAGCCAAGAAGGACTGGGGAACTCCTACAATGAGCAGTTCTTC	CASSQEGLGNSYNEQFF
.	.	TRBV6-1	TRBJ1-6	TGTGCCAGCAGTGATGGGGCTCCCCATAATTCACCCCTCCACTTT	CASSDGAPHNSPLHF
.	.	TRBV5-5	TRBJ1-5	TGTGCCAGCAGTCAATTAGGGGATCAGCCCCAGCATTTT	CASSQLGDQPQHF
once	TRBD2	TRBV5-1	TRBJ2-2	TGCGCCAGCAGCACCGGGACTAGCGGGGGGGCCGTTGGCGGGGAGCTGTTTTTT	CASSTGTSGGAVGGELFF
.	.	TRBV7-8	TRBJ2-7	TGTGCCAGCAGCTTAGTGAGAGACACCAAAAGATACTCCTACGAGCAGTACTTC	CASSLVRDTKRYSYEQYF
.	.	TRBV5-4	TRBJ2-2	TGTGCCAGCAGCTTGGTTGTAACGGGAACGAACACCGGGGAGCTGTTTTTT	CASSLVVTGTNTGELFF
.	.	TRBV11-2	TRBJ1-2	TGTGCCAGCAGCTTAGGTCCTGAGGGTAACTATGGCTACACCTTC	CASSLGPEGNYGYTF
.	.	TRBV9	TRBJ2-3	TGTGCCAGCAGCGTAGTCGGAGCGGGCACAGATACGCAGTATTTT	CASSVVGAGTDTQYF
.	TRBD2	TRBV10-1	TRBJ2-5	TGCGCCAGCAGTGATGGAGGGAGGGCGGAGACCCAGTACTTC	CASSDGGRAETQYF
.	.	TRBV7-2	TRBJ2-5	TGTGCCAGCAGGATGTCGTGGGGAGACCCAGAGACCCAGTACTTC	CASRMSWGDPETQYF